Each of the 25 T cell receptor beta chains below was sequenced from the same sample in a study of T-cell memory formation after mild COVID-19. TCRdb re-called the 5' RACE reads through MiXCR, storing one row per CDR3 protein. Of about 180,000 distinct CDR3 sequences listed, approximately 16% are singletons. Material: PBMCs or a T cell subset sorted from them (not recorded which). Source of these receptors: an adult woman who had mild COVID-19 (a few samples of this study predate the infection). Cell type and time point are not known.

The chain couples TRBV10-3 to TRBJ2-1, with 9 positions matching TRBD1. Germline V gene sequence: CDR1 ENHRY, CDR2 SYGVKD. V lost 8 bases and J lost 8; bases outside the gene matches: 4. The CDR3 has 12 residues. In nucleotides, the CDR3 is TGTGCCATCCGGGACAGGGCGTATGAGCAGTTCTTC. It yields the protein CAIRDRAYEQFF.

The rearrangement links TRBV6-5 to TRBJ1-5, with D perhaps TRBD1 (5 bases). The CDR3 runs to 15 residues. V lost 5 bases, J lost 0 bases, and 11 bases lay in between. Germline assignment: CDR1 MNHEY and CDR2 SVGAGI. In DNA, the CDR3 is TGTGCCAGCAGTCCCGGGACTTATAGCAATCAGCCCCAGCATTTT. Translated: CASSPGTYSNQPQHF.

This clonotype was observed a few times. V gene TRBV12-3 or TRBV12-4 combines with J gene TRBJ1-3, with D unclear. V was trimmed by 3 bases and J by 0 bases, leaving 21 bases between them. This CDR3 comprises 19 residues. The CDR3 region is CASSFSNFRMSGSGNTIYF. The CDR3 nucleotides read TGTGCCAGCAGTTTCAGTAATTTCAGGATGAGCGGCTCTGGAAACACCATATATTTT.

This clonotype was seen a handful of times. V gene TRBV5-5 combines with J gene TRBJ2-5, with TRBD2 identical over 10 bases. The CDR3 loop spans 15 amino acids. With V trimmed by 6 bases and J by 2 bases, 7 bases remained unmatched. Germline CDR1 reads SGHKS; CDR2 reads YYEKEE (reference sequence). As DNA, the CDR3 is TGTGCCAGCATGCTAGCGGGAGTAAGTCAAGAGACCCAGTACTTC. As protein: CASMLAGVSQETQYF.

The rearrangement uses TRBV11-2 and TRBJ2-5; no clear D gene. The CDR3 runs to 13 residues. CDR1 and CDR2 from the germline V gene are SGHAT and FQNNGV. The germline V and J ends were trimmed by 2 bases and 5 bases, with 9 bases remaining between them. The CDR3 here is CASSLSTRETQYF. Written as DNA, the CDR3 is TGTGCCAGCAGCTTAAGCACGCGGGAGACCCAGTACTTC.

The rearrangement uses TRBV9 and TRBJ2-1; 15 bases are shared with TRBD2. The CDR3 length is 15 residues. Germline CDR1 is SGDLS and CDR2 is YYNGEE. The V and J ends lost 4 bases and 7 bases, in that order; junction bases with no gene match: 3. The CDR3 nucleotides read TGTGCCAGCAGCCGGACTAGCGGGAGGGCAAATGAGCAGTTCTTC. Translation gives CASSRTSGRANEQFF.

This clonotype was counted ten times or more. The genes are TRBV7-9 and TRBJ2-3; D is unclear. Germline CDR1 is SEHNR and CDR2 is FQNEAQ (reference sequence). The V and J ends lost 0 bases and 0 bases respectively, with 4 bases between them. There are 14 residues in the CDR3. In DNA form, the CDR3 reads TGTGCCAGCAGCTTAGCGGGGAGCACAGATACGCAGTATTTT. Its protein product is CASSLAGSTDTQYF.

This clonotype was seen only a few times. It is unclear where the CDR3 begins or ends on the DNA, so no DNA is shown, and the CDR3 is as TCRdb lists it. The chain combines TRBV20-1 with TRBJ1-6; TRBD1 reflects the table's D call only, with no check against the DNA. Germline values: CDR1 DFQATT, CDR2 SNEGSKA (reference sequence). With termini counted, the CDR3 has 16 amino acids. The CDR3 loop is CSARDFGQGTGSPLHF.

The chain has TRBV24-1 and TRBJ2-5; D not certain. This CDR3 has 12 amino acids. V was pared by 1 base and J by 5 bases, with 4 bases between. Germline CDR1 KGHDR, CDR2 SFDVKD. The CDR3 region has the DNA TGTGCCACCAGTGATTTCGGGGAGACCCAGTACTTC. This codes for CATSDFGETQYF.

This clonotype has more than one count but fewer than ten. Here the CDR3 reads CASSEGLAGGGTQYF. As DNA, the CDR3 is TGTGCCAGCAGTGAAGGACTAGCGGGAGGTGGTACGCAGTATTTT. The rearrangement uses TRBV2 and TRBJ2-3; TRBD2 matches at 13 bases. CDR1 is SNHLY, CDR2 FYNNEI, per germline. V trimming: 1 base; J trimming: 8 bases; junction bases outside the gene matches: 3. The CDR3 extends over 15 amino acids.

In this sample, this clonotype turned up many times. This chain links TRBV18 with TRBJ1-1; 7 bases are a match to TRBD1. Germline V gene lookup returns CDR1 KGHSH and CDR2 LQKENI. V trimming: 6 bases; J trimming: 4 bases; junction bases outside the gene matches: 5. The CDR3 is made up of 13 amino acids. The CDR3 nucleotides read TGTGCCAGCTCCCTTCAGGGGGGCACTGAAGCTTTCTTT. This translates into CASSLQGGTEAFF.

This clonotype has more than one count but fewer than ten. CDR3 region: CASSLRSTNTEAFF. The CDR3 DNA follows: TGTGCCAGCAGTTTAAGGTCGACGAACACTGAAGCTTTCTTT. The chain recombines TRBV12-3 or TRBV12-4 with TRBJ1-1; D gene uncertain. This CDR3 region has 14 residues. Trimming pared 2 bases from V and 1 base from J, leaving 8 bases between.

The V call is TRBV10-3, the J call TRBJ2-1; 14 bases are shared with TRBD2. This CDR3 has 16 amino acids. With 5 bases clipped from V and 7 bases from J, the junction kept 7 bases outside the gene matches. The germline CDR1 and CDR2 sequences are ENHRY and SYGVKD. The CDR3 is CAISTLTSGRANEQFF. Here the CDR3 DNA reads TGTGCCATCAGTACCCTGACTAGCGGGAGGGCAAATGAGCAGTTCTTC.

The genes are TRBV24-1 and TRBJ2-3; D unresolved. The CDR3 runs 13 residues. Trimming cost V 5 bases and J 1 base, with 6 bases left between them. Germline V lookup: CDR1 KGHDR, CDR2 SFDVKD. Here the CDR3 DNA reads TGTGCCACCAGTGGACCCGGCACAGATACGCAGTATTTT. Its protein product is CATSGPGTDTQYF.

This clonotype was recorded a few times. The rearrangement links TRBV7-8 to TRBJ2-5; possibly TRBD1 for D (5 bases). The germline V and J ends were trimmed by 1 base and 0 bases, with 9 bases remaining between them. The CDR3 consists of 15 residues. The germline CDR1 and CDR2 sequences are SGHVS and FQNEAQ. CDR3 sequence: CASSLVGRDQETQYF. DNA of the CDR3: TGTGCCAGCAGCTTAGTGGGCAGGGACCAAGAGACCCAGTACTTC. The full variable domain, in which reference TRBV7-8 and TRBJ2-5 provide the parts outside the CDR3, is GAGVSQSPRYKVAKRGQDVALRCDPISGHVSLFWYQQALGQGPEFLTYFQNEAQLDKSGLPSDRFFAERPEGSVSTLKIQRTQQEDSAVYLCASSLVGRDQETQYFGPGTRLLVL.

Regarding this clonotype: A junction end diverges from the germline sequence, so it may reflect a read error. The chain couples TRBV7-9 to TRBJ1-2, with D possibly matching TRBD1 (5 bases). Germline CDR1 SEHNR, CDR2 FQNEAQ (reference sequence). The length of the CDR3 is 13 residues. The CDR3 spells CAGSPFPGHGYTF. CDR3 sequence (DNA): TGTGCCGGCAGCCCATTCCCAGGGCATGGCTACACCTTC. The full variable domain, with the rest looked up from reference TRBV7-9 and TRBJ1-2, is DTGVSQNPRHKITKRGQNVTFRCDPISEHNRLYWYRQTLGQGPEFLTYFQNEAQLEKSRLLSDRFSAERPKGSFSTLEIQRTEQGDSAMYLCAGSPFPGHGYTFGSGTRLTVV.

This clonotype was seen a handful of times. The junction departs from the called germline gene at one end, perhaps through a read error. The rearrangement uses TRBV18 and TRBJ1-1; D is possibly TRBD1 (5 bases). Per germline, CDR1 KGHSH and CDR2 LQKENI. The CDR3 has 11 amino acids. DNA for the CDR3: TGTGCCAGCTCACCGGACACCGAAGCTTTCTTT. Its protein is CASSPDTEAFF.

The genes are TRBV12-3 or TRBV12-4 and TRBJ2-1, with no clear D. V was clipped by 6 bases and J by 9 bases, with 21 bases between them. The CDR3 runs 15 residues. The CDR3 loop is CASSPAGVIGREQFF. CDR3 DNA sequence: TGTGCCAGCAGCCCCGCAGGCGTGATCGGCCGTGAGCAGTTCTTC.

On this clonotype itself: A clone one base away is much larger, so this may be a read error. This sequence joins TRBV5-1 and TRBJ2-1, with D perhaps given as TRBD1 or TRBD2 (5 bases each). Germline V gene sequence: CDR1 SGHRS, CDR2 YFSETQ. The CDR3 has 13 residues. V was pared by 9 bases and J by 5 bases, with 15 bases between. DNA for the CDR3: TGCGCCATCAGATTAAGGGGAGACAATGAGCAGTTCTTC. Amino acids: CAIRLRGDNEQFF.

The table lists this clonotype with many counts. The V and J genes are TRBV20-1 and TRBJ2-5; D ambiguous. Germline assignment: CDR1 DFQATT and CDR2 SNEGSKA (reference sequence). Trimming removed 5 bases at V and 5 bases at J, with 12 bases between. The CDR3 length is 12 residues. The CDR3 protein is CSAFRLAETQYF. The CDR3 nucleotides are TGCAGTGCTTTCCGATTGGCGGAGACCCAGTACTTC.

This clonotype was counted a few times. This chain links TRBV4-2 with TRBJ1-2, with D perhaps matching TRBD1 (6 bases). This CDR3 has 16 amino acids. Per the germline V gene, CDR1 is LGHNA and CDR2 is YNFKEQ. Trimming left V 1 base short and J 4 bases short, with 16 bases between. The CDR3 region is CASSQASGAVGYGYTF. As DNA, the CDR3 is TGTGCCAGCAGCCAAGCATCAGGGGCCGTGGGCTATGGCTACACCTTC.

V usage is TRBV5-1 and J usage is TRBJ2-5; unclear D gene. The V gene lost 0 bases and the J gene lost 5 bases, with 8 bases spanning the gap. The germline gives CDR1 SGHRS, CDR2 YFSETQ. The CDR3 spans 13 residues. CDR3 nucleotides: TGCGCCAGCAGCTTGGAGGGAATGGAGACCCAGTACTTC. Translating it yields CASSLEGMETQYF.

This clonotype was counted only a few times. J is TRBJ1-6 and V is TRBV5-1; the match to TRBD1 covers 10 bases. Germline CDR1 is SGHRS and CDR2 is YFSETQ. V trimming: 6 bases; J trimming: 5 bases; junction bases outside the gene matches: 5. The CDR3 covers 15 residues. This chain's CDR3 is CASNHGTGDNSPLHF. CDR3 sequence (DNA): TGCGCCAGCAACCACGGGACAGGGGATAATTCACCCCTCCACTTT.

The chain carries TRBV3-1 and TRBJ1-1; D unresolved. Per germline, CDR1 LGHDT and CDR2 YNNKEL (reference sequence). V was trimmed by 1 base and J by 0 bases, leaving 6 bases between them. This CDR3 region has 14 residues. This CDR3 is CASSQGRVNTEAFF. DNA for the CDR3: TGTGCCAGCAGCCAAGGAAGGGTGAACACTGAAGCTTTCTTT. The variable domain in full, with the rest retrieved from reference TRBV3-1 and TRBJ1-1, is DTAVSQTPKYLVTQMGNDKSIKCEQNLGHDTMYWYKQDSKKFLKIMFSYNNKELIINETVPNRFSPKSPDKAHLNLHINSLELGDSAVYFCASSQGRVNTEAFFGQGTRLTVV.

The chain couples TRBV24-1 to TRBJ1-1, with 8 nucleotides matching TRBD1. The CDR3 totals 15 residues. Germline loops: CDR1 KGHDR, CDR2 SFDVKD. J was trimmed by 4 bases and V by 5 bases; bases with no gene match: 8. For the CDR3, the DNA is TGTGCCACCAGTGCCCGTGGGACAGGCGGCACTGAAGCTTTCTTT. This sequence encodes CATSARGTGGTEAFF.